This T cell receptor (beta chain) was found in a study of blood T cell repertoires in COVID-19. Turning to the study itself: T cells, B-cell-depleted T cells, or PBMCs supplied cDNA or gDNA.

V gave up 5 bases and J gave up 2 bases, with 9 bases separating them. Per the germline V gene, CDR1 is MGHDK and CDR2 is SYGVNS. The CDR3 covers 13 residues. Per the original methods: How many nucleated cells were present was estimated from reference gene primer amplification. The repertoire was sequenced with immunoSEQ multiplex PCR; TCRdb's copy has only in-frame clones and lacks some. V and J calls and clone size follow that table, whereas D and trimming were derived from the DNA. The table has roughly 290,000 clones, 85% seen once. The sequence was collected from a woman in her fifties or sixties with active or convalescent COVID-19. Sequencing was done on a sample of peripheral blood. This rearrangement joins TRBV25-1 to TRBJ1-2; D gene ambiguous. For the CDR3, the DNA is TGTGCCAGCAGTCCCCCGAGAAACTATGGCTACACCTTC. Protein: CASSPPRNYGYTF.